Presented here are 19 T cell receptor beta chains from one specimen sequenced in a study of T-cell reconstitution after alpha-beta-depleted transplantation in children. For TCRbeta, the library was prepared with unique molecular identifiers. TCRdb re-called the PCR reads through MiXCR, storing one row per CDR3 protein. Altogether 150,000 to 250,000 distinct CDR3 sequences are present, more than 14% being singletons, with the ten largest covering roughly an eighth. The specimen was PBMCs from the stem cell graft donor, collected from the stem cell graft. The receptors originated from a human donor who donated a stem cell graft to a child with acute lymphoblastic leukemia.

This clonotype was seen repeatedly, ten times or more. The gene calls are TRBV5-1 and TRBJ2-2, with 10 bases fitting TRBD1. CDR1 SGHRS and CDR2 YFSETQ come from the germline V gene. The V segment lost 7 bases and the J segment 7 bases; nucleotides outside the gene matches: 10. CDR3 length: 15 amino acids. This CDR3 is CASEDGDRGRGELFF. CDR3 coding DNA: TGCGCCAGCGAAGATGGTGACAGGGGGCGCGGGGAGCTGTTTTTT.

This clonotype has more than one count but fewer than ten. The chain links TRBV23-1 to TRBJ2-7, with D unclear. TRBV23-1 is an open reading frame, and its role is uncertain. The V and J ends lost 4 bases and 3 bases respectively, with 16 bases between them. The CDR3 runs to 15 residues. The DNA for the CDR3 is TGCGCCAGCAGTCCCCGCCTCCGAGATGACTACGAGCAGTACTTC. Protein product: CASSPRLRDDYEQYF.

The table lists this clonotype with many counts. The chain couples TRBV29-1 to TRBJ2-5; the D gene is possibly TRBD2 (6 bases). V shed 7 bases and J shed 4 bases, with 10 bases lying between them. Looked up from germline, CDR1 is SQVTM and CDR2 is ANQGSEA. The CDR3 has 11 residues. The CDR3 is CSGDGGETQYF. The CDR3, as DNA: TGCAGCGGGGACGGGGGAGAGACCCAGTACTTC. The whole variable domain, remainder taken from reference TRBV29-1 and TRBJ2-5, is SAVISQKPSRDICQRGTSLTIQCQVDSQVTMMFWYRQQPGQSLTLIATANQGSEATYESGFVIDKFPISRPNLTFSTLTVSNMSPEDSSIYLCSGDGGETQYFGPGTRLLVL.

This clonotype came up many times. The CDR3 sequence is CSVHPRGGNTGELFF. The CDR3 DNA sequence: TGCAGCGTGCACCCCAGGGGCGGCAACACCGGGGAGCTGTTTTTT. V gene TRBV29-1 combines with J gene TRBJ2-2, with D tentatively TRBD1 (6 bases). Germline V lookup: CDR1 SQVTM, CDR2 ANQGSEA. This CDR3 contains 15 residues. Trimming removed 6 bases at V and 2 bases at J, with 16 bases between.

This clonotype came up many times. The chain uses TRBV5-1 and TRBJ2-6; the D gene is possibly TRBD1 (6 bases). CDR1 is SGHRS and CDR2 is YFSETQ in the germline V gene. V lost 2 bases and J 7 bases, leaving 10 bases between the germline ends. CDR3 length equals 14 residues. The CDR3 is CASSFRQEANVLTF. CDR3 DNA sequence: TGCGCCAGCAGCTTCCGACAGGAAGCCAACGTCCTGACTTTC.

Regarding this clonotype: A much more abundant neighbour one base away suggests this may be a read error. The V and J genes are TRBV4-1 and TRBJ2-1, with 9 bases identical to TRBD2. CDR3 length equals 20 residues. Germline V CDR1 and CDR2: MGHRA, YSYEKL. The CDR3 DNA follows: TGCGCCAGCAGCCCCCTCAGGCTAGGGTCTGCGGGAGGGGGGGTGAATGTGCAGTTCTTC. Translation: CASSPLRLGSAGGGVNVQFF.

This clonotype has ten or more counts. The chain uses TRBV20-1 and TRBJ1-4, with D uncertain. This CDR3 comprises 11 residues. Germline-derived CDR1 and CDR2 are DFQATT and SNEGSKA (reference sequence). Trimming removed 6 bases from V and 5 bases from J, with 7 bases in between. The CDR3 spells CSAGENEKLFF. DNA for the CDR3: TGCAGTGCAGGCGAGAATGAAAAACTGTTTTTT.

The chain links TRBV4-2 to TRBJ1-2; TRBD1 might be the D (5 bases). Germline loops: CDR1 LGHNA, CDR2 YNFKEQ. This CDR3 comprises 15 residues. Trimming left V 4 bases short and J 5 bases short, with 17 bases between. This chain's CDR3 is CASSPRGRWRYGYTF. In nucleotides, the CDR3 is TGTGCCAGCAGCCCGAGGGGCCGCTGGAGGTATGGCTACACCTTC.

The sample holds many counts of this clonotype. V gene TRBV7-9 combines with J gene TRBJ1-1; perhaps TRBD1 as D (5 bases). This CDR3 contains 13 residues. Germline CDR1 SEHNR, CDR2 FQNEAQ (reference sequence). Trimming pared 2 bases from V and 5 bases from J, leaving 9 bases between. The CDR3 nucleotides are TGTGCCAGCAGCTTATTAGAGGGGACTGAAGCTTTCTTT. It encodes CASSLLEGTEAFF.

This clonotype has a handful of counts. The V call is TRBV18, the J call TRBJ2-1, with D possibly TRBD2 on 5 matching bases. Per germline, CDR1 KGHSH and CDR2 LQKENI. V was pared by 3 bases and J by 2 bases, with 8 bases between. This CDR3 region has 14 residues. The CDR3 reads CASSPLGAYNEQFF. CDR3 bases: TGTGCCAGCTCACCGCTCGGGGCCTACAATGAGCAGTTCTTC.

In its sample, this clonotype was seen many times. The chain links TRBV5-1 to TRBJ2-3; TRBD2 agrees at 9 bases. The CDR3 covers 15 residues. In germline, CDR1 is SGHRS, CDR2 YFSETQ. Losses at the gene ends were 6 bases for V and 5 bases for J; bases not matched to a gene: 10. The CDR3: CASTPGREGLDTQYF. In nucleotides, the CDR3 is TGCGCCAGCACCCCGGGGCGGGAGGGCCTAGATACGCAGTATTTT.

Many counts were recorded for this clonotype. This chain joins TRBV29-1 and TRBJ2-3, with 10 bases that match TRBD2. The CDR3 loop spans 12 amino acids. CDR1 SQVTM and CDR2 ANQGSEA come from the germline V gene. The CDR3 reads CRGTSGTDTQYF. The CDR3 DNA is TGCAGAGGGACTAGCGGCACAGATACGCAGTATTTT.

This clonotype was recorded many times. The gene calls are TRBV5-1 and TRBJ1-6; tentatively, D is TRBD1 (5 bases). Per the germline V gene, CDR1 is SGHRS and CDR2 is YFSETQ. Trimming removed 4 bases from V and 14 bases from J, with 19 bases in between. CDR3 length equals 14 residues. CDR3 sequence reads: CASSLRDSTTALHF. CDR3 DNA sequence: TGCGCCAGCAGCCTACGGGACTCTACCACAGCCCTCCACTTT.

In the case of this clonotype: A much larger clone sits a single nucleotide away, making a read error possible. This chain connects TRBV11-2 to TRBJ2-7; D gene unclear. The CDR3 covers 14 residues. Germline lookup yields CDR1 SGHAT and CDR2 FQNNGV. Between the trimmed V and J ends, which lost 2 bases and 3 bases, there was a span of 11 bases. This CDR3 is CASSLIRWGYEQYF. The DNA for the CDR3 is TGTGCCAGCAGCTTAATACGTTGGGGCTACGAGCAGTACTTC.

This clonotype was seen at least ten times. The V gene is TRBV19, the J gene TRBJ1-4; D not resolved. The CDR3 is 15 amino acids. Germline loops: CDR1 LNHDA, CDR2 SQIVND (reference sequence). V lost 5 bases to trimming and J lost 6 bases, with 16 bases between them. The CDR3 spells CASSPPGDHHEKLFF. CDR3 DNA: TGTGCCAGTAGTCCTCCGGGCGATCACCATGAAAAACTGTTTTTT. Together with reference TRBV19 and TRBJ1-4, the CDR3 gives the full variable domain: DGGITQSPKYLFRKEGQNVTLSCEQNLNHDAMYWYRQDPGQGLRLIYYSQIVNDFQKGDIAEGYSVSREKKESFPLTVTSAQKNPTAFYLCASSPPGDHHEKLFFGSGTQLSVL.

The chain has TRBV20-1 and TRBJ1-2; possibly TRBD1 for D (6 bases). The CDR3 loop spans 13 amino acids. Germline values: CDR1 DFQATT, CDR2 SNEGSKA (reference sequence). Deletions cut 2 bases from V and 6 bases from J, with 13 bases between. CDR3 nucleotides: TGCAGTGCTAGATTAACAGGGTACAATGGCTACACCTTC. Protein: CSARLTGYNGYTF.

Note on this clonotype: This may be a read error: a much more frequent sequence differs by one nucleotide. The chain links TRBV20-1 to TRBJ2-1, with D perhaps TRBD1 or TRBD2 (5 bases each). The CDR3 is 15 amino acids. The germline CDR1 and CDR2 sequences are DFQATT and SNEGSKA (reference sequence). The CDR3 DNA reads as TGCTGTGCTCGAACGGGGACGAGTATGGCTGGTGAGCAGTTCTTC. Protein: CCARTGTSMAGEQFF.

The genes are TRBV15 and TRBJ2-1; the match to TRBD2 covers 8 bases. The CDR3 is 16 amino acids. Trimming cost V 6 bases and J 5 bases; bases outside gene matches: 12. CDR1 is LNHNV and CDR2 is YYDKDF in the germline V gene (reference sequence). The CDR3 here is CATSRSGRVGNNEQFF. As DNA, the CDR3 is TGTGCCACCAGTCGAAGCGGGAGAGTCGGGAACAATGAGCAGTTCTTC.

This clonotype was observed many times. The chain carries TRBV5-1 and TRBJ2-7; 7 bases map to TRBD1. Germline CDR1 is SGHRS and CDR2 is YFSETQ. The CDR3 extends over 14 amino acids. The V gene end was trimmed by 7 bases and the J gene end by 6 bases; junction bases not matched to a gene: 13. The CDR3 DNA sequence: TGCGCCAGCGCCACAGAGGGGGCTGAGGTCGAGCAGTACTTC. This gives the protein CASATEGAEVEQYF.